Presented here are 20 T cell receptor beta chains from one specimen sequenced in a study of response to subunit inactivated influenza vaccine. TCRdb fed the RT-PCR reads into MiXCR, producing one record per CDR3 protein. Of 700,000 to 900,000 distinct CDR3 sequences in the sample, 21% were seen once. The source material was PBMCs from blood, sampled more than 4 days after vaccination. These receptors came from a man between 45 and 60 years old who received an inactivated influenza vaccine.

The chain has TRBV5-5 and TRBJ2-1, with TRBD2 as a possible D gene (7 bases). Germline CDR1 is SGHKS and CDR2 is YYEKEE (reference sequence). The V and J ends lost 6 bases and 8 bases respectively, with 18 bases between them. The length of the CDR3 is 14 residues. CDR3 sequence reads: CASTHLRGGDEQFF. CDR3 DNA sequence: TGTGCCAGCACCCACCTTAGAGGGGGGGATGAGCAGTTCTTC.

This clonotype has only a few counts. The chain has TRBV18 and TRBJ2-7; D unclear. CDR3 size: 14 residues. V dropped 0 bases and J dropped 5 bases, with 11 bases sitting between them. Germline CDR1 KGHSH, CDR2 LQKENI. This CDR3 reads CASSPPGQDHEQYF. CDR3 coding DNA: TGTGCCAGCTCACCACCGGGTCAGGATCACGAGCAGTACTTC. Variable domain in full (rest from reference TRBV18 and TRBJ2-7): NAGVMQNPRHLVRRRGQEARLRCSPMKGHSHVYWYRQLPEEGLKFMVYLQKENIIDESGMPKERFSAEFPKEGPSILRIQQVVRGDSAAYFCASSPPGQDHEQYFGPGTRLTVT.

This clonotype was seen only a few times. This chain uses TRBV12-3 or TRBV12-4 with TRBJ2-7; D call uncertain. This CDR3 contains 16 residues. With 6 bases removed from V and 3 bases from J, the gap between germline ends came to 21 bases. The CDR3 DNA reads TGTGCCAGCAGCCCTCTAGGTGGCAGGCGCAACTACGAGCAGTACTTC. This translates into CASSPLGGRRNYEQYF.

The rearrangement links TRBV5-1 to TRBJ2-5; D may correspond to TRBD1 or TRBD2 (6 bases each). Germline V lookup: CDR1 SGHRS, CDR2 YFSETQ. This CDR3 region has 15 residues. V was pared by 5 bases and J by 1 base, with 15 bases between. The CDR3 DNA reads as TGCGCCAGCAGTACCGACCGGGGGCCCCAAGAGACCCAGTACTTC. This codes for CASSTDRGPQETQYF. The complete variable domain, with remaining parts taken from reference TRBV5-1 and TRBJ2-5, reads KAGVTQTPRYLIKTRGQQVTLSCSPISGHRSVSWYQQTPGQGLQFLFEYFSETQRNKGNFPGRFSGRQFSNSRSEMNVSTLELGDSALYLCASSTDRGPQETQYFGPGTRLLVL.

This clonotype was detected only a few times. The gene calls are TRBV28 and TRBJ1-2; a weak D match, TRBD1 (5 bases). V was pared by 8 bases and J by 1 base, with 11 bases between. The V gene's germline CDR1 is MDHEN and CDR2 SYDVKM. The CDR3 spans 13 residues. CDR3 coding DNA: TGTGCCAGCCAAATAGACAGTAACTATGGCTACACCTTC. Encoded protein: CASQIDSNYGYTF.

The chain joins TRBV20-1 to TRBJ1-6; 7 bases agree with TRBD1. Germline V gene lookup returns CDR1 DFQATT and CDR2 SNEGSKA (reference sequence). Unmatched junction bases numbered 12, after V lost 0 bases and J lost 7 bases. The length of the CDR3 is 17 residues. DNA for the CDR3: TGCAGTGCTAGAGATTTCCAAACCGGGACAGTCAATTCACCCCTCCACTTT. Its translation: CSARDFQTGTVNSPLHF.

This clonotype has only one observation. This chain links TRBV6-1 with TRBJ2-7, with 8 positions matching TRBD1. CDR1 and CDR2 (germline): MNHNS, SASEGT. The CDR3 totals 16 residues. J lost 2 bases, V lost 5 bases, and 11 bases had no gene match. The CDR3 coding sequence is TGTGCCAGCAGTAGAGCTGCCGGGACAGGAGCCTACGAGCAGTACTTC. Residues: CASSRAAGTGAYEQYF.

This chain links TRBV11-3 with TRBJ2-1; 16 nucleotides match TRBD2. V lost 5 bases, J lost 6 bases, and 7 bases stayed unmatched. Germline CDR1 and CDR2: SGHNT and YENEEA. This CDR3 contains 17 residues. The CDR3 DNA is TGTGCCAGCAGCGGAGGGACTAGCGGGGGGGCTGGCAATGAGCAGTTCTTC. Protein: CASSGGTSGGAGNEQFF.

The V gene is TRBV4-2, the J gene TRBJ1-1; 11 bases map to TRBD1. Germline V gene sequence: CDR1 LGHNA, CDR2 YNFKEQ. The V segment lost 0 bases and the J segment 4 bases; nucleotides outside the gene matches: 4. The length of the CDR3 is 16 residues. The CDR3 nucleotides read TGTGCCAGCAGCCAAGAACCGGGACAGGGGGTCACTGAAGCTTTCTTT. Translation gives CASSQEPGQGVTEAFF.

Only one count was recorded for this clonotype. This CDR3 is CASSVGGYTGELFF. CDR3 bases: TGTGCCAGCAGCGTCGGGGGGTACACCGGGGAGCTGTTTTTT. This chain joins TRBV9 and TRBJ2-2; 7 bases are shared with TRBD2. CDR1 and CDR2 (germline): SGDLS, YYNGEE. Trimming at V came to 2 bases and at J to 3 bases, leaving 1 base not matched to a gene. The CDR3 length is 14 residues.

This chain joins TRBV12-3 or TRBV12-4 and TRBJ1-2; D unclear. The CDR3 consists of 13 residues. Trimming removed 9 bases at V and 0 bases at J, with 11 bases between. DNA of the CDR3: TGTGCCAGTTCGGACGGACCTAACTATGGCTACACCTTC. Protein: CASSDGPNYGYTF.

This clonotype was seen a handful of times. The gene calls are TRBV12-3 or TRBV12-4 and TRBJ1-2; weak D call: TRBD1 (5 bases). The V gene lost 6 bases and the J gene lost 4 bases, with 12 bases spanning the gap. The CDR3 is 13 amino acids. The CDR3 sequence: CASRPHGGYGYTF. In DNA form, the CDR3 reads TGTGCCAGCAGACCCCACGGGGGCTATGGCTACACCTTC.

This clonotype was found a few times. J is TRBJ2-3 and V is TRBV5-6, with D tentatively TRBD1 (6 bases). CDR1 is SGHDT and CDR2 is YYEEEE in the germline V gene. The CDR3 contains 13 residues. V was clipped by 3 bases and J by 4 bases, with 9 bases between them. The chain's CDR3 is CASSYAGADTQYF. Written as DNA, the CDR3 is TGTGCCAGCAGCTACGCAGGGGCAGATACGCAGTATTTT.

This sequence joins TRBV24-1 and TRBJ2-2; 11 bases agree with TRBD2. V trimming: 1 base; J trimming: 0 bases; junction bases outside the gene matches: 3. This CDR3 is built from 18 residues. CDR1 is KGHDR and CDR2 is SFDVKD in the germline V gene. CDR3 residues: CATSDFQGLAANTGELFF. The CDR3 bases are TGTGCCACCAGTGATTTCCAGGGACTAGCGGCGAACACCGGGGAGCTGTTTTTT.

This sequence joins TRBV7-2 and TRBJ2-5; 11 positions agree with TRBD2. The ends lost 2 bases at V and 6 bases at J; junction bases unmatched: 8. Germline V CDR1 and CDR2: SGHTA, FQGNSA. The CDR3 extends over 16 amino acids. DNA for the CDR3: TGTGCCAGCAGCTTATCGGCTAGCGGGGGGTTGAAGACCCAGTACTTC. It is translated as CASSLSASGGLKTQYF.

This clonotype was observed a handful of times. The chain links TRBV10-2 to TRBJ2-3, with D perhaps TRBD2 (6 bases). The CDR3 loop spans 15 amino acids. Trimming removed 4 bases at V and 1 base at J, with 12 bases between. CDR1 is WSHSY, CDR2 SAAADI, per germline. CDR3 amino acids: CASSVRGARTDTQYF. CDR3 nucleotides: TGCGCCAGCAGTGTTCGCGGGGCCCGCACAGATACGCAGTATTTT.

The CDR3 coding sequence is TGTGCCAGCAGTTCAACAGGGGCTGATGGCTACACCTTC. Its protein is CASSSTGADGYTF. The J gene is TRBJ1-2, the V gene TRBV12-3 or TRBV12-4; TRBD1 agrees at 7 bases. V was clipped by 4 bases and J by 6 bases; unmatched bases: 5. This CDR3 region has 13 residues.

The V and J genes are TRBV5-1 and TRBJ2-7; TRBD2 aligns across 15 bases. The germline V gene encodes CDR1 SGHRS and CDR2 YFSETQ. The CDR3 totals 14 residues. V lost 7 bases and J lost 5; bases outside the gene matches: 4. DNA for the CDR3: TGCGCCAGCGGACTAGCGGGAGGGCCGGACGAGCAGTACTTC. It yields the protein CASGLAGGPDEQYF.

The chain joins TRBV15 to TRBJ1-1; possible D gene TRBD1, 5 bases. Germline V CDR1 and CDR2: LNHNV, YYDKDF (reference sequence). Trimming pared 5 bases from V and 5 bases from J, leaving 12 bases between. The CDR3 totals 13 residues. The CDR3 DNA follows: TGTGCCACCAGCCGGAGGGGCTGGACTGAAGCTTTCTTT. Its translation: CATSRRGWTEAFF.

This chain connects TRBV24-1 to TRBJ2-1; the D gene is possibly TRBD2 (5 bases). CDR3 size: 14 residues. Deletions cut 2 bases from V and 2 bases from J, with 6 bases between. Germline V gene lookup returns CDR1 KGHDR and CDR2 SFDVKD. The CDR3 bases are TGTGCCACCAGTGATTCCGGGGCCTACAATGAGCAGTTCTTC. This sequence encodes CATSDSGAYNEQFF.